This is a list of T cell receptor beta chains from one sample in a study of T cell repertoires in cytomegalovirus infection. TCRdb recomputed calls from the reads with MiXCR, one row per CDR3 protein. The sample records some 940,000 distinct CDR3 sequences, around 32% being singletons. Their recognized antigens are unknown. Here the sequenced sample was cultured CD8+ T cells from PBMCs, taken from culture after CMV antigen stimulation. These receptors all come from a human donor in good health (CMV status not recorded). Some clones in this sample may be carry-over from other donors' samples. Each CDR3 is given with its conserved first and last residue. D genes are given only for firm matches. A row's size may be missing; if present it is once, few, many or a size class.

>TRBD1|TRBV6-6|TRBJ2-1|few|16
CASSYSTGGSYNEQFF
TGTGCCAGCAGTTACTCGACAGGGGGTTCCTACAATGAGCAGTTCTTC
>-|TRBV10-3|TRBJ2-7|-|15
CAITRETPENYEQYF
TGTGCCATCACCCGTGAAACTCCGGAAAACTACGAGCAGTACTTC
>-|TRBV12-3/TRBV12-4|TRBJ1-2|few|12
CASSDGLVGYTF
TGTGCCAGCAGTGACGGGCTGGTGGGCTACACCTTC
>-|TRBV20-1|TRBJ2-1|-|15
CSARSRDWNLNEQFF
TGCAGTGCTAGATCCCGGGACTGGAACCTTAATGAGCAGTTCTTC
>TRBD2|TRBV11-1|TRBJ2-1|-|16
CASSLGYWTSGVKQFF
TGTGCCAGCAGCTTAGGTTACTGGACTAGCGGGGTTAAGCAGTTCTTC
>TRBD2|TRBV6-6|TRBJ2-3|-|15
CASSYGLANSDTQYF
TGTGCCAGCAGTTACGGACTAGCGAATTCCGATACGCAGTATTTT
>-|TRBV27|TRBJ1-2|few|13
CASRARGHYGYTF
TGTGCCAGCAGAGCACGGGGTCACTATGGCTACACCTTC
>TRBD2|TRBV4-1|TRBJ2-5|-|17
CASSHSSGLAEGETQYF
TGCGCCAGCAGCCATTCCTCAGGACTAGCGGAGGGGGAGACCCAGTACTTC
>TRBD2|TRBV4-3|TRBJ2-5|-|17
CASSQDNRLAGKETQYF
TGCGCCAGCAGCCAAGATAACCGGCTAGCGGGAAAAGAGACCCAGTACTTC
>-|TRBV5-1|TRBJ2-7|few|11
CASSSQGWQYF
TGCGCCAGCAGCTCACAGGGATGGCAGTACTTC
>-|TRBV6-5|TRBJ2-1|few|11
CASNSGNEQFF
TGTGCCAGCAATTCCGGGAATGAGCAGTTCTTC
>TRBD1|TRBV6-1|TRBJ1-5|-|14
CALDRGISNQPQHF
TGTGCCCTCGACAGGGGGATTAGCAATCAGCCCCAGCATTTT
>-|TRBV12-3/TRBV12-4|TRBJ1-1|-|14
CASTFLGGNTEAFF
TGTGCCAGCACCTTCCTGGGTGGGAACACTGAAGCTTTCTTT
>TRBD1|TRBV2|TRBJ2-4|-|16
CASSGDRGVGKNIQYF
TGTGCCAGCAGTGGTGACAGGGGGGTCGGGAAAAACATTCAGTACTTC
>TRBD2|TRBV7-6|TRBJ2-5|-|15
CASSLVPGGRETQYF
TGTGCCAGCAGCTTAGTTCCGGGGGGGCGGGAGACCCAGTACTTC
>-|TRBV7-6|TRBJ1-3|-|14
CASSPGRNGNTIYF
TGTGCCAGCAGCCCCGGCAGGAACGGAAACACCATATATTTT
>TRBD1|TRBV15|TRBJ1-5|-|15
CATSRARDRVFPQHF
TGTGCCACCAGCAGAGCTAGGGACAGGGTATTTCCCCAGCATTTT
>-|TRBV7-9|TRBJ2-7|-|14
CASSLAQGKYEQYF
TGTGCCAGCAGCTTAGCTCAGGGGAAGTACGAGCAGTACTTC
>-|TRBV4-1|TRBJ1-2|-|16
CASSQEEGPRGYGYTF
TGCGCCAGCAGCCAAGAAGAAGGACCCCGAGGGTATGGCTACACCTTC
>-|TRBV29-1|TRBJ1-3|-|15
CSVEVPQVFGNTIYF
TGCAGCGTTGAAGTTCCCCAGGTTTTTGGAAACACCATATATTTT
>-|TRBV7-8|TRBJ2-3|-|15
CASSLRSSHTDTQYF
TGTGCCAGCAGCTTAAGGAGCAGCCACACAGATACGCAGTATTTT
>-|TRBV10-3|TRBJ1-2|-|15
CAISVKFDRHYGYTF
TGTGCCATCAGCGTTAAATTCGACAGACACTATGGCTACACCTTC
>-|TRBV7-9|TRBJ2-1|few|16
CASSWTEKTSYNEQFF
TGTGCCAGCAGCTGGACAGAAAAGACCTCCTACAATGAGCAGTTCTTC
>-|TRBV2|TRBJ2-7|few|14
CANKDSNKNYEQYF
TGTGCCAATAAGGACAGCAATAAGAACTACGAGCAGTACTTC
>-|TRBV4-3|TRBJ1-3|-|14
CASSQVRTGNTIYF
TGCGCCAGCAGCCAAGTAAGGACTGGAAACACCATATATTTT
>-|TRBV7-9|TRBJ2-5|many|16
CASSSPRPQETETQYF
TGTGCCAGCAGCTCCCCCCGGCCCCAGGAAACGGAGACCCAGTACTTC
>TRBD1|TRBV7-6|TRBJ2-3|few|16
CASSPLGQASTDTQYF
TGTGCCAGCAGCCCTCTGGGACAGGCGTCCACAGATACGCAGTATTTT
>TRBD1|TRBV2|TRBJ2-2|-|13
CASITGDTGELFF
TGTGCCAGCATTACAGGGGACACCGGGGAGCTGTTTTTT
>-|TRBV6-2/TRBV6-3|TRBJ1-5|few|13
CASSYWPNQPQHF
TGTGCCAGCAGTTACTGGCCTAATCAGCCCCAGCATTTT
>-|TRBV6-1|TRBJ2-1|few|12
CASRGGVHEQFF
TGTGCCAGCAGGGGAGGAGTACATGAGCAGTTCTTC
>TRBD1|TRBV6-1|TRBJ2-3|-|16
CASSEGEGGPTDTQYF
TGTGCCAGCAGTGAAGGTGAAGGGGGCCCGACAGATACGCAGTATTTT
>TRBD1|TRBV27|TRBJ1-5|-|14
CASVGQGAHQPQHF
TGTGCCAGTGTTGGACAGGGGGCACATCAGCCCCAGCATTTT
>-|TRBV7-7|TRBJ2-7|-|17
CARGTRVWADISYEQYF
TGTGCCAGGGGAACTCGGGTATGGGCGGACATCTCCTACGAGCAGTACTTC
>TRBD1|TRBV19|TRBJ2-2|-|16
CASSADRDRNTGELFF
TGTGCCAGTAGTGCCGACAGGGATAGGAACACCGGGGAGCTGTTTTTT
>-|TRBV6-6|TRBJ1-1|-|11
CASSYAAEAFF
TGTGCCAGCAGTTACGCGGCTGAAGCTTTCTTT
>TRBD1|TRBV29-1|TRBJ1-3|few|17
CSVEAALTGGSGNTIYF
TGCAGCGTTGAAGCGGCCTTGACAGGGGGCTCTGGAAACACCATATATTTT
>TRBD1|TRBV19|TRBJ2-1|few|14
CASSVTGALNEQFF
TGTGCCAGTAGTGTGACAGGGGCGCTAAATGAGCAGTTCTTC
>-|TRBV7-6|TRBJ1-3|few|15
CASSPDRTSGNTIYF
TGTGCCAGCAGCCCCGACAGGACCTCTGGAAACACCATATATTTT
>TRBD1|TRBV2|TRBJ2-5|-|16
CASSEFIGQGQETQYF
TGTGCCAGCAGTGAATTTATCGGACAGGGCCAAGAGACCCAGTACTTC